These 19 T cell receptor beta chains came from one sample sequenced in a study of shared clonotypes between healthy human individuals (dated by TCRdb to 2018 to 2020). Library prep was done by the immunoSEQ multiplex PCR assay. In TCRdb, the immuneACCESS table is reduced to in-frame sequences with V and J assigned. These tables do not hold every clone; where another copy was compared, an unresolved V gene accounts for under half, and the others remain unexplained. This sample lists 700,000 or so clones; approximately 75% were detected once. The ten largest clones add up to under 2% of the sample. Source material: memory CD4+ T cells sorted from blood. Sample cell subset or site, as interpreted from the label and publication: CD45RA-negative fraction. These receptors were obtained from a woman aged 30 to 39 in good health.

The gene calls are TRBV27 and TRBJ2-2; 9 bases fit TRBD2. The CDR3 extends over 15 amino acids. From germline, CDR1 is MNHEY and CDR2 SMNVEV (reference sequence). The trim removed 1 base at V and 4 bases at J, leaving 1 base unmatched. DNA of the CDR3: TGTGCCAGCAGTTTATTTAGCGGGAGCACCGGGGAGCTGTTTTTT. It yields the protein CASSLFSGSTGELFF.

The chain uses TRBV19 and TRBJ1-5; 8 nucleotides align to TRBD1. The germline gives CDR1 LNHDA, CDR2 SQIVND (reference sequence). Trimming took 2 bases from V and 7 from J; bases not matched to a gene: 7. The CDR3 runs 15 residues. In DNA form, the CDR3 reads TGTGCCAGTAGTATAACCCAGGGGGCAGGGCAGCCCCAGCATTTT. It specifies CASSITQGAGQPQHF.

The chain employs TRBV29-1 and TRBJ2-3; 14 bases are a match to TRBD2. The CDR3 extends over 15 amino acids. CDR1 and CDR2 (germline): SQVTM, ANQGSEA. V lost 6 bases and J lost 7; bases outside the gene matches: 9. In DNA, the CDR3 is TGCAGCGTCCCCGGACTAGCGGGAGGTACATATACGCAGTATTTT. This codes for CSVPGLAGGTYTQYF.

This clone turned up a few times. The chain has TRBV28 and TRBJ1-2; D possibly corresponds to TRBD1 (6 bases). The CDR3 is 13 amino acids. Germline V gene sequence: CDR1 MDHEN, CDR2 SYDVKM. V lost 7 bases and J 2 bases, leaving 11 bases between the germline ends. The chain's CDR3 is CASMRGQNYGYTF. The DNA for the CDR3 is TGTGCCAGCATGCGGGGGCAGAACTATGGCTACACCTTC.

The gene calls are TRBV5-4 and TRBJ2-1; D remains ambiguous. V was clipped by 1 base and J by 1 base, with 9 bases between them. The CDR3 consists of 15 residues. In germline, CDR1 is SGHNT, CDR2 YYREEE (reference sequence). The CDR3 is CASSLLTGSYNEQFF. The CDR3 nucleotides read TGTGCCAGCAGCTTGTTGACGGGTTCCTACAATGAGCAGTTCTTC.

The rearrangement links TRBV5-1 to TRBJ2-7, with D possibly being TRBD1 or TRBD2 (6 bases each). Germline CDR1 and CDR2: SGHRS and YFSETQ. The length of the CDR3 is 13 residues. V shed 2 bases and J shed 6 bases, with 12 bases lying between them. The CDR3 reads CASSFKGGSEQYF. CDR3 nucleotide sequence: TGCGCCAGCAGCTTCAAGGGGGGAAGCGAGCAGTACTTC.

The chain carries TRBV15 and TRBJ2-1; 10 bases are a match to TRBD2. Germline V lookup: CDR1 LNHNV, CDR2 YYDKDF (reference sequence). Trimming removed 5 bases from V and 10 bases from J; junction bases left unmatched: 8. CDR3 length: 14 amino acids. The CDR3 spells CATSVRTGLAEQFF. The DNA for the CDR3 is TGTGCCACCAGCGTTAGAACGGGACTAGCGGAGCAGTTCTTC.

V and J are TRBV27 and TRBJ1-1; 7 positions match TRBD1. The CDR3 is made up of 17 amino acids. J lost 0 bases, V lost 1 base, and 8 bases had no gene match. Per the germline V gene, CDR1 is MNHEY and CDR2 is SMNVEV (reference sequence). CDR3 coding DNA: TGTGCCAGCAGTTTATATGTCACGGGGACAGTGAACACTGAAGCTTTCTTT. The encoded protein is CASSLYVTGTVNTEAFF.

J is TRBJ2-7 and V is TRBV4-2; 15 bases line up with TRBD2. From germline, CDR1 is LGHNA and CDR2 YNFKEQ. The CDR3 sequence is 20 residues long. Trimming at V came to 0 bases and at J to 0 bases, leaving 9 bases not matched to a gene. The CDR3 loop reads CASSQEGGLAGGRISYEQYF. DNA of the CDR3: TGTGCCAGCAGCCAAGAGGGGGGACTAGCGGGAGGCCGAATCTCCTACGAGCAGTACTTC.

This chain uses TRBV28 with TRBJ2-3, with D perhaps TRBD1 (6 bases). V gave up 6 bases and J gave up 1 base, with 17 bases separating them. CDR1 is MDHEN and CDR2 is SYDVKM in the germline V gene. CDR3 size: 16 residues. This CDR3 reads CASSNGTNQGTDTQYF. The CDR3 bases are TGTGCCAGCAGCAATGGGACAAACCAGGGCACAGATACGCAGTATTTT.

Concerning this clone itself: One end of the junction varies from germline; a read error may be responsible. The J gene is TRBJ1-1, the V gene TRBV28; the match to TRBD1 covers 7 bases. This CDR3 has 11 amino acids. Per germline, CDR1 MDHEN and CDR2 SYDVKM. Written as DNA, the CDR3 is TGCTCGACAGGGCGAGGAACTGAAGCTTTCTTT. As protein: CSTGRGTEAFF.

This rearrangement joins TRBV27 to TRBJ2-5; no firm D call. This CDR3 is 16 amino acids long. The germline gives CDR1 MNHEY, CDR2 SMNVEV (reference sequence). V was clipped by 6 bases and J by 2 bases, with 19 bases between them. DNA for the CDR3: TGTGCCAGCAGACCCGTCAGAACAGAAAAGCAAGAGACCCAGTACTTC. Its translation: CASRPVRTEKQETQYF.

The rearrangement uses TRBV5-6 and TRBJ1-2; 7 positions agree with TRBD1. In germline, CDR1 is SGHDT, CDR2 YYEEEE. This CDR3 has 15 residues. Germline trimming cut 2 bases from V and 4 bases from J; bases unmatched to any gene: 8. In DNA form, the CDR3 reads TGTGCCAGCAGCTTACCCGGGACAGCGATCTATGGCTACACCTTC. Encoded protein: CASSLPGTAIYGYTF.

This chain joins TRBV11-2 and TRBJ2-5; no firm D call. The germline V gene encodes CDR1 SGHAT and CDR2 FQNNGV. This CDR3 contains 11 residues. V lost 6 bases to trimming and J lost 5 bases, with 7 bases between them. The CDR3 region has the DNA TGTGCCAGCAGTCTTCGGGAGACCCAGTACTTC. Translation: CASSLRETQYF. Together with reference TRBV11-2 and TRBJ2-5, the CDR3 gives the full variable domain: EAGVAQSPRYKIIEKRQSVAFWCNPISGHATLYWYQQILGQGPKLLIQFQNNGVVDDSQLPKDRFSAERLKGVDSTLKIQPAKLEDSAVYLCASSLRETQYFGPGTRLLVL.

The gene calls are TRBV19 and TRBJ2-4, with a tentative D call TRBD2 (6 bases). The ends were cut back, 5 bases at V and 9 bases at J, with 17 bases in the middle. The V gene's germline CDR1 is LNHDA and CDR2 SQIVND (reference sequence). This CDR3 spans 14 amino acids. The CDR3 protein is CASSLSRESSIQYF. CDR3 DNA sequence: TGTGCCAGTAGTTTATCCCGGGAGAGTAGCATTCAGTACTTC.

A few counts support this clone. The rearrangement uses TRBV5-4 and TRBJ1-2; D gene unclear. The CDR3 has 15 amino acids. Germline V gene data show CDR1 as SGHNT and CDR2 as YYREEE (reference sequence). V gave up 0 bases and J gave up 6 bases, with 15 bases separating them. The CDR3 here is CASSLEASAPNGYTF. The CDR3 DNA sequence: TGTGCCAGCAGCTTGGAGGCATCCGCCCCCAATGGCTACACCTTC.

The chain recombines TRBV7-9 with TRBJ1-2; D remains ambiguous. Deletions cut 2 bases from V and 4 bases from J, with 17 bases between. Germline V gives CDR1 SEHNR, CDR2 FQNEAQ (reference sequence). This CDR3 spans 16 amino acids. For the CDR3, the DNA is TGTGCCAGCAGCTTACCAATAAGGGTAGGGTCCTATGGCTACACCTTC. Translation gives CASSLPIRVGSYGYTF.

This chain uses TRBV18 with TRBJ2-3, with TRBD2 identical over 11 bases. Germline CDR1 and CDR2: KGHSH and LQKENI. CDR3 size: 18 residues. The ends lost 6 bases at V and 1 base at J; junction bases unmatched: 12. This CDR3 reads CASSRRVLAGVRTDTQYF. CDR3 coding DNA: TGTGCCAGCTCCCGAAGGGTACTAGCGGGAGTACGCACAGATACGCAGTATTTT.

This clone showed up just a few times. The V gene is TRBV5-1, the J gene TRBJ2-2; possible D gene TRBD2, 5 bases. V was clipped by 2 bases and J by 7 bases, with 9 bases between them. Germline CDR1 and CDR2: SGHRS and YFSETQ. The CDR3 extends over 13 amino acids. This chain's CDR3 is CASSFEGNGELFF. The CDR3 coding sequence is TGCGCCAGCAGCTTCGAGGGAAACGGGGAGCTGTTTTTT.